This T cell receptor (beta chain) came from a study of T cell changes during pregnancy in multiple sclerosis. The germline V gene has CDR1 SGHNT and CDR2 YYREEE (reference sequence). The J segment lost 15 bases and the V segment lost 4 bases, leaving 8 bases of the junction unmatched. The CDR3 runs 12 residues. The table came from immunoSEQ multiplex PCR; TCRdb's copy has only in-frame clones and leaves some out. The table has approximately 44,000 clones, 92% seen once. This clone was picked up one time. Sample: CD4+ T cells from peripheral blood mononuclear cells, taken in the third trimester of pregnancy. This TCR was sampled from a female donor with multiple sclerosis, enrolled in a pregnancy study. The rearrangement links TRBV5-4 to TRBJ2-1; 9 bases are shared with TRBD2. CDR3 residues: CASSPGTSLLFF. Here the CDR3 DNA reads TGTGCCAGCAGCCCGGGGACTAGCTTGTTGTTCTTC.